The 7 T cell receptor beta chains below were found in one sample sequenced in a study of cytomegalovirus exposure and HLA in healthy donors. Repertoires were generated with immunoSEQ multiplex PCR, while TCRdb's copy carries only in-frame clones and drops some. Of over 20,000 clones listed, 95% to 97% are singletons. The source material was PBMCs. The receptors derive from a man aged 25 to 45 in good health and CMV-seropositive.

This clone appeared once. The rearrangement links TRBV4-3 to TRBJ2-1; 15 bases are shared with TRBD2. The CDR3 is made up of 15 amino acids. Trimming cost V 4 bases and J 7 bases; bases outside gene matches: 2. The germline V gene has CDR1 LGHNA and CDR2 YSLEER. CDR3 bases: TGCGCCAGCAGCCGAGGACTAGCGGGAGGGAATGAGCAGTTCTTC. As protein: CASSRGLAGGNEQFF.

The gene calls are TRBV9 and TRBJ1-5, with TRBD1 matching 11 bases. The J segment lost 5 bases and the V segment lost 3 bases, leaving 4 bases of the junction unmatched. Germline CDR1 reads SGDLS; CDR2 reads YYNGEE. CDR3 length: 15 residues. CDR3 protein: CASSGGQGDYQPQHF. CDR3 bases: TGTGCCAGCAGCGGGGGACAGGGGGATTATCAGCCCCAGCATTTT.

The chain recombines TRBV28 with TRBJ1-2; no firm D call. The V end was cut by 5 bases, the J end by 5 bases, with 12 bases between. Germline CDR1 MDHEN, CDR2 SYDVKM. CDR3 size: 13 residues. The CDR3 region has the DNA TGTGCCAGCAGTACTAACGAGAGGTATGGCTACACCTTC. This encodes CASSTNERYGYTF.

V and J are TRBV15 and TRBJ2-7; 7 bases align to TRBD1. CDR3 length: 16 residues. V trimming: 5 bases; J trimming: 3 bases; junction bases outside the gene matches: 13. The V gene's germline CDR1 is LNHNV and CDR2 YYDKDF (reference sequence). The CDR3 reads CATSPRQGGRRYEQYF. In DNA, the CDR3 is TGTGCCACCAGCCCGCGACAGGGTGGAAGGCGCTACGAGCAGTACTTC.

DNA of the CDR3: TGTGCTAGTGGTTTGAATTTGAGAACAGGATACACTGAAGCTTTCTTT. It yields the protein CASGLNLRTGYTEAFF. The rearrangement uses TRBV12-5 and TRBJ1-1; a possible D gene is TRBD1 (5 bases). The V gene's germline CDR1 is LGHNT and CDR2 FRNRAP. The CDR3 is 16 residues long. V lost 2 bases and J lost 3, with 16 bases in between.

V usage is TRBV7-9 and J usage is TRBJ1-1; D is unclear. With 2 bases removed from V and 6 bases from J, the gap between germline ends came to 7 bases. This CDR3 spans 12 amino acids. The germline V gene has CDR1 SEHNR and CDR2 FQNEAQ (reference sequence). The CDR3 is CASSLYGAEAFF. DNA of the CDR3: TGTGCCAGCAGCTTATATGGAGCTGAAGCTTTCTTT.

The CDR3, as DNA: TGTGCCAGCAGTTTAAGCGGGTTCTCCTACAATGAGCAGTTCTTC. Translated: CASSLSGFSYNEQFF. The chain links TRBV27 to TRBJ2-1, with D tentatively TRBD2 (6 bases). The germline gives CDR1 MNHEY, CDR2 SMNVEV (reference sequence). This CDR3 has 15 amino acids. Deletions cut 2 bases from V and 0 bases from J, with 8 bases between.